One and the same sample provided the 6 T cell receptor beta chains below, sequenced in a study of T cell responses to AZD1222 COVID-19 vaccine. TCRdb's table, derived via immunoSEQ multiplex PCR, lists solely in-frame clones and lacks some. The repertoire holds roughly 120,000 clones, around 87% seen once, with around 4.6% in the top ten. Sequenced material: peripheral blood, taken 28 days after the second AZD1222 dose. The receptors derive from an adult who received the AZD1222 COVID-19 vaccine.

The chain joins TRBV18 to TRBJ1-1, with 12 bases fitting TRBD1. Germline CDR1 KGHSH, CDR2 LQKENI. Trimming took 6 bases from V and 5 from J; bases not matched to a gene: 4. This CDR3 region has 14 residues. CDR3 in amino acids: CASSRGQGATEAFF. The CDR3 DNA sequence: TGTGCCAGCTCGCGGGGACAGGGGGCTACTGAAGCTTTCTTT. The full variable domain, its missing parts supplied by reference TRBV18 and TRBJ1-1, is NAGVMQNPRHLVRRRGQEARLRCSPMKGHSHVYWYRQLPEEGLKFMVYLQKENIIDESGMPKERFSAEFPKEGPSILRIQQVVRGDSAAYFCASSRGQGATEAFFGQGTRLTVV.

This clone was counted a single time. The CDR3 loop is CASSPRASGAYEQYF. The CDR3 DNA is TGTGCCAGCAGTCCAAGAGCTAGCGGCGCCTACGAGCAGTACTTC. The rearrangement links TRBV27 to TRBJ2-7, with 7 nucleotides matching TRBD2. Losses at the gene ends were 5 bases for V and 2 bases for J; bases not matched to a gene: 9. Germline CDR1 reads MNHEY; CDR2 reads SMNVEV (reference sequence). The CDR3 loop spans 15 amino acids.

The chain has TRBV5-1 and TRBJ2-3, with D possibly being TRBD2 (5 bases). Trimming stripped 0 bases from V and 1 base from J, with 12 bases between. The CDR3 length is 16 residues. Germline values: CDR1 SGHRS, CDR2 YFSETQ. The CDR3 DNA reads as TGCGCCAGCAGCTTGGCCGAGGGTAGGGGCACAGATACGCAGTATTTT. Amino acids: CASSLAEGRGTDTQYF. The whole variable domain, remainder taken from reference TRBV5-1 and TRBJ2-3, is KAGVTQTPRYLIKTRGQQVTLSCSPISGHRSVSWYQQTPGQGLQFLFEYFSETQRNKGNFPGRFSGRQFSNSRSEMNVSTLELGDSALYLCASSLAEGRGTDTQYFGPGTRLTVL.

This clone has a single count. The chain links TRBV12-3 or TRBV12-4 to TRBJ1-2; D gene unclear. The CDR3 is 13 amino acids. V was cut by 1 base and J by 4 bases, with 7 bases left in between. The CDR3 DNA reads TGTGCCAGCAGTTTAGGGGTCGCCTATGGCTACACCTTC. Translation: CASSLGVAYGYTF.

V gene TRBV4-2 combines with J gene TRBJ1-1; D unclear. Deletions cut 1 base from V and 2 bases from J, with 11 bases between. Germline V gives CDR1 LGHNA, CDR2 YNFKEQ. This CDR3 is built from 15 residues. The CDR3 nucleotides are TGTGCCAGCAGCCAAGGGTGGACGGATAACACTGAAGCTTTCTTT. The encoded protein is CASSQGWTDNTEAFF.

This chain links TRBV28 with TRBJ1-5; D is ambiguous. Germline V gene sequence: CDR1 MDHEN, CDR2 SYDVKM. CDR3 size: 15 residues. Trimming shortened V by 1 base and J by 11 bases, and 18 bases separated the two germline ends. In DNA, the CDR3 is TGTGCCAGCAGTTTATTAGGTGGAGGAAAAGGTGCCCAGCATTTT. Translated, it gives CASSLLGGGKGAQHF.